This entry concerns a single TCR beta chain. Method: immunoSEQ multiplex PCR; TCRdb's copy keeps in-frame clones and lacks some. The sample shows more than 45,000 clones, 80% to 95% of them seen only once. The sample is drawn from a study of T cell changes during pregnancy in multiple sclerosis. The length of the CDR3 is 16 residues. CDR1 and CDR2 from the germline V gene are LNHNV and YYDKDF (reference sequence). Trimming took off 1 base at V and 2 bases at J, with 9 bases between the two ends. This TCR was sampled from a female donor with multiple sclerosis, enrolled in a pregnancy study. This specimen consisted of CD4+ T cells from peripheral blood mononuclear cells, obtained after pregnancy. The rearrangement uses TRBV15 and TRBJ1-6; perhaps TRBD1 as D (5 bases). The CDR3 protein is CATSRGRGPYNSPLHF. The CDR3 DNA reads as TGTGCCACCAGCAGAGGGAGGGGCCCCTATAATTCACCCCTCCACTTT.